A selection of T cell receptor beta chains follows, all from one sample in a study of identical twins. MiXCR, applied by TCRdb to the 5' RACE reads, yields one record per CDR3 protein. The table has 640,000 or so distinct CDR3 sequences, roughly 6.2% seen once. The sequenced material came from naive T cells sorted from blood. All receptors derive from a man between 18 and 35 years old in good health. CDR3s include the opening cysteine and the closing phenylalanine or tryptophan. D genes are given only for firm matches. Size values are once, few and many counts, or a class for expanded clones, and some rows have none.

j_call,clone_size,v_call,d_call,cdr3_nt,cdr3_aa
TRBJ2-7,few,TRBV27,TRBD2,TGTGCCAGCAAGACTAGCGGGGGATACGAGCAGTACTTC,CASKTSGGYEQYF
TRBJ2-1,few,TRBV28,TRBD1,TGTGCCAGCAGCCAACAGGGGGACGCCTACAATGAGCAGTTCTTC,CASSQQGDAYNEQFF
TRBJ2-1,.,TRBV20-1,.,TGCAGTACCTCTCGGGGGGCCTTTTTGGATGAGCAGTTCTTC,CSTSRGAFLDEQFF
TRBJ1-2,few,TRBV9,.,TGTGCCAGCAGCGTAGCAGGGGCGGATCGTGGCTACACCTTC,CASSVAGADRGYTF
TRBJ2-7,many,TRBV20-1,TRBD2,TGCAGTGCTAGAGATCTAGCGGGGGGTGTCTACGAGCAGTACTTC,CSARDLAGGVYEQYF
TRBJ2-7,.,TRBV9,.,TGTGCCAGCAGCGTAAGTCCCGGGACCTCCTACGAGCAGTACTTC,CASSVSPGTSYEQYF
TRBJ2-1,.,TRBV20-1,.,TGCAGTGCTAGAGAAGGTCCGAATGAGCAGTTCTTC,CSAREGPNEQFF
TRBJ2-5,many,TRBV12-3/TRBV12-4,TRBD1,TGTGCCAGCAGTTTAGGGACAGGGGGGACCCAAGAGACCCAGTACTTC,CASSLGTGGTQETQYF
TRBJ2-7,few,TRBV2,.,TGTGCCAGCCTAGGGGGTCCCTACGAGCAGTACTTC,CASLGGPYEQYF
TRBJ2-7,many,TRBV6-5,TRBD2,TGTGCCAGCAGTTACTCGGGAGGGGAGTACGAGCAGTACTTC,CASSYSGGEYEQYF
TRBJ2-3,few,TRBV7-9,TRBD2,TGTGCCAGCAGCTTATTTCCAGCGGGAGAGAGGGCAGATACGCAGTATTTT,CASSLFPAGERADTQYF
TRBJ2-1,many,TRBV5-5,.,TGTGCCAGCAGCTTGTCACCCGGGACTTTACTTTACAATGAGCAGTTCTTC,CASSLSPGTLLYNEQFF
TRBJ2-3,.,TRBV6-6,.,TGTGCCAGCAGGTCAAGGACGGATACGCAGTATTTT,CASRSRTDTQYF
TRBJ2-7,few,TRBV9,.,TGTGCCAGCAGCCCCGGGGACCACGAGCAGTACTTC,CASSPGDHEQYF
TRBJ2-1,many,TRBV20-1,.,TGCAGTGCTAGGCGGGGCCCCACAGGGGTTGAGCAGTTCTTC,CSARRGPTGVEQFF
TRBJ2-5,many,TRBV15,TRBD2,TGTGCCACCAGCAGAGATGTAACTAGCGGCAACCAAGAGACCCAGTACTTC,CATSRDVTSGNQETQYF
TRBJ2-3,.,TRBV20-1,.,TGCAGTGCTATTGGGAGGTTGGCGACAGATACGCAGTATTTT,CSAIGRLATDTQYF
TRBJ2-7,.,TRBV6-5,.,TGTGCCAGCAGTTACTCGAGCGGAGCAGGCTCCTACGAGCAGTACTTC,CASSYSSGAGSYEQYF
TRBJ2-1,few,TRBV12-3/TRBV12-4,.,TGTGCCAGCACCCTCCAGCGAAACTCCTACAATGAGCAGTTCTTC,CASTLQRNSYNEQFF
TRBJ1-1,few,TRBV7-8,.,TGTGCCAGCAGCCCTAGCCTCGAAGCCGCTTTCTTT,CASSPSLEAAFF
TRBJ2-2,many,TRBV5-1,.,TGCGCCAGCAGCTTGGAGCCCTCCGGGGAGCTGTTTTTT,CASSLEPSGELFF
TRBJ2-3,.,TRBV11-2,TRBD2,TGTGCCAGTATGGACAGCGCAGTGATAGCGGGAGGGAGCACAGATACGCAGTATTTT,CASMDSAVIAGGSTDTQYF
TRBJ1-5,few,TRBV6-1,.,TGTGCCAGCAGCCAGGACCCTTACGGAGCGGCCCAGCATTTT,CASSQDPYGAAQHF
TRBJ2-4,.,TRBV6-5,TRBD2,TGTGCCAGCAGTTACTCGACCACCAGGGCGGGGGGAACAGACATTCAGTACTTC,CASSYSTTRAGGTDIQYF
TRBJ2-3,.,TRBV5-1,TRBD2,TGCGCCAGCAGCGCGGGACGACTAGCGGGCACAGATACGCAGTATTTT,CASSAGRLAGTDTQYF
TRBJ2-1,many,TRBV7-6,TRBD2,TGTGCCAGCAGCCTCTCGACCGGGACTAGTAATGAGCAGTTCTTC,CASSLSTGTSNEQFF
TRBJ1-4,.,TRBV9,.,TGTGCCAGCAGCGTAGGCGGCAGCTTAACTAATGAAAAACTGTTTTTT,CASSVGGSLTNEKLFF